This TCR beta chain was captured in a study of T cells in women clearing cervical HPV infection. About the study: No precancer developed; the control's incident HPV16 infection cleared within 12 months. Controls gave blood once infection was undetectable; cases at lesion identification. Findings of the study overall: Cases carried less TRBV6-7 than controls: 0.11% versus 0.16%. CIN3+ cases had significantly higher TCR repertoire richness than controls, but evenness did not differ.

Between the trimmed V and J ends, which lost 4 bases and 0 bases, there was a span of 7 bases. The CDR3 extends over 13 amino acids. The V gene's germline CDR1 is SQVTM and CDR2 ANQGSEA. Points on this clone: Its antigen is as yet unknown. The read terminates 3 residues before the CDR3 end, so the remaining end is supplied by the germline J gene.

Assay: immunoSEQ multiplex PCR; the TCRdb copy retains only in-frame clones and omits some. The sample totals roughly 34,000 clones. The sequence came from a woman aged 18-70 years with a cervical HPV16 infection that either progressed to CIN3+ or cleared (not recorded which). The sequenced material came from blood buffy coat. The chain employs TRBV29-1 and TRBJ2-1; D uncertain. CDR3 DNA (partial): TGCAGCGTTGTTCAGAGCTCCTACAATGAG. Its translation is CSVVQSSYNE. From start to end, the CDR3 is CSVVQSSYNEQFF.